The clone carrying this TCR beta chain was detected only a few times. Its cognate antigen is unknown. This entry comes from a study of T-cell memory formation after mild COVID-19. Study-wide results and limits: The second-wave clones peaking on day 37 were not confirmed as SARS-CoV-2-specific.

The V and J ends lost 2 bases and 3 bases, in that order; junction bases with no gene match: 9. Germline V CDR1 and CDR2: DFQATT, SNEGSKA (reference sequence). This CDR3 comprises 16 residues. After 5'RACE with constant-segment primers, TCR alpha and TCR beta cDNA libraries carrying sample barcodes and UMIs were obtained. TCRdb redid the calling of the 5' RACE reads with MiXCR, one entry per CDR3 protein. This table has about 110,000 distinct CDR3 sequences, 14% appearing once. Sequencing was done on a sample of PBMCs or a T cell subset sorted from them (not recorded which). The rearrangement links TRBV20-1 to TRBJ2-1; 8 positions agree with TRBD2. This TCR was sampled from a man between 18 and 29 years old who had mild COVID-19 (a few samples of this study predate the infection). Cell type and time point are not known. The CDR3 reads CSARTPGLAHYNEQFF. The CDR3 DNA is TGCAGTGCTAGAACTCCTGGACTAGCTCACTACAATGAGCAGTTCTTC.